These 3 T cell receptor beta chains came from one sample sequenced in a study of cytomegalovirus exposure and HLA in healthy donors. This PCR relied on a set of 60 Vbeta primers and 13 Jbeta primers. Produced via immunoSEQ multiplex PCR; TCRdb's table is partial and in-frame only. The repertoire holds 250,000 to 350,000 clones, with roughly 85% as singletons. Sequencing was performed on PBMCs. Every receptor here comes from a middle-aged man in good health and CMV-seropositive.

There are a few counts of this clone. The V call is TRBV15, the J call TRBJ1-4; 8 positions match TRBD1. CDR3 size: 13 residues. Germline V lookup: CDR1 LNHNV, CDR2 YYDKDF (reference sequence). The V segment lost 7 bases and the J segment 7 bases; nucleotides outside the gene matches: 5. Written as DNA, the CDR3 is TGTGCCACCAAACCGGACAGGGTTGAAAAACTGTTTTTT. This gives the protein CATKPDRVEKLFF. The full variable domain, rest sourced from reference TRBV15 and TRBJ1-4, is DAMVIQNPRYQVTQFGKPVTLSCSQTLNHNVMYWYQQKSSQAPKLLFHYYDKDFNNEADTPDNFQSRRPNTSFCFLDIRSPGLGDTAMYLCATKPDRVEKLFFGSGTQLSVL.

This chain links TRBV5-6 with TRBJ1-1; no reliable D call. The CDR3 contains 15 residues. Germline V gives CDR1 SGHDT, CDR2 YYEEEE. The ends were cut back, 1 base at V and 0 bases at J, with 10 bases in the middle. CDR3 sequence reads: CASSLYPGMNTEAFF. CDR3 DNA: TGTGCCAGCAGCTTGTACCCGGGAATGAACACTGAAGCTTTCTTT.

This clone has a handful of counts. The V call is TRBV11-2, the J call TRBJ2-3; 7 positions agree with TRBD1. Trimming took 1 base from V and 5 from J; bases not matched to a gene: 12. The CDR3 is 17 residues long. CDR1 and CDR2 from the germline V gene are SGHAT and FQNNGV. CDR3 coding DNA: TGTGCCAGCAGCTTAGTAGGGGGCATGGGGGTACAAGATACGCAGTATTTT. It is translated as CASSLVGGMGVQDTQYF.